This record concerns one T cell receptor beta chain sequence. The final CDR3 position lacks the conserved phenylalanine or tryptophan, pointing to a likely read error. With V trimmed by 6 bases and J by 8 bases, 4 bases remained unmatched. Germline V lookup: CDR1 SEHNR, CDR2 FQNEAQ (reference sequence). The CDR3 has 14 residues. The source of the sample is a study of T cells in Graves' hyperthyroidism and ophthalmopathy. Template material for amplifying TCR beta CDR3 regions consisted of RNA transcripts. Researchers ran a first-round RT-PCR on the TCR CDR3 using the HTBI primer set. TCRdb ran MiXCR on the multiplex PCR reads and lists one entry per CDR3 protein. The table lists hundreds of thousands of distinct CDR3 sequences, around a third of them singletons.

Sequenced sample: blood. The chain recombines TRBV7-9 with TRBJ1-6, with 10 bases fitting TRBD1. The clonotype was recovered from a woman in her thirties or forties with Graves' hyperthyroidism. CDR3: CASSLGQGYSPLHS. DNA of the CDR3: TGTGCCAGCAGTTTGGGACAGGGGTATTCACCCCTCCACTCT.